This record concerns one T cell receptor (beta chain) sequence. Its antigen remains unknown. Germline is not matched at one junction end, which may reflect a read error. The record originates from a study of tumor-infiltrating lymphocytes in primary liver carcinoma. Findings and caveats of the study: Tumor-adjacent and tumor-blood pairs shared less of their repertoires than tumor region pairs shared. A small share of top clones, only about 7-24%, was found in all five tumor regions.

Investigators took RNA and DNA out together from roughly 21-30 mg of unsorted bulk tissue. Five separate regions per tumor were sampled. The germline gives CDR1 SGHAT, CDR2 FQNNGV. This CDR3 spans 15 amino acids. A primer matching the constant region was used to make TCR beta cDNA from approximately 0.45 ug of total RNA. ARM-PCR, slightly modified, supplied the TCR beta libraries through three nested multiplex PCR rounds. Both of the initial two PCR rounds ran for approximately 11 cycles and employed TRBV1-TRBV30 forward primers alongside a C-beta reverse primer. TCRdb re-derived calls from the multiplex PCR reads in MiXCR, one entry per CDR3 protein. The table records about 130,000 distinct CDR3 sequences, 60% to 80% of them present only once.

The chain carries TRBV11-2 and TRBJ2-2; no clear D. The sequenced material came from liver tumor tissue from sampling region 3. Indicated subset: tumor region T3, left-lateral pole. The origin of this receptor is a woman in her fifties or sixties with primary liver carcinoma and hepatitis B virus infection. This chain's CDR3 is CASSLLAVVHGELFF. CDR3 bases: TGTGCTAGCAGCTTGTTGGCGGTAGTCCACGGGGAGCTGTTTTTT.